The rows below give T cell receptor beta chains drawn from one sample of a study of response to subunit inactivated influenza vaccine. MiXCR was run by TCRdb on the RT-PCR reads, yielding one entry per CDR3 protein. The sample lists 450,000 to 600,000 distinct CDR3 sequences, approximately 7.6% occurring once. The material sequenced was PBMCs from blood, taken around 2 years after vaccination. The source of these receptors is a man aged 50 to 69 who received an inactivated influenza vaccine. CDR3s include the opening cysteine and the closing phenylalanine or tryptophan. The order of the fields is clone size, V gene, D gene, J gene, CDR3 DNA, CDR3 protein. D genes are given only for firm matches. The size of a clone is reported for some rows only, either as once, few or many, or as a class for expanded clones.

clone size: .
V gene: TRBV20-1
D gene: .
J gene: TRBJ2-3
CDR3 DNA: TGCAGTGCTAGAGTTTCTCGTCTGGTCAGCACAGATACGCAGTATTTT
CDR3 protein: CSARVSRLVSTDTQYF

clone size: .
V gene: TRBV20-1
D gene: .
J gene: TRBJ1-1
CDR3 DNA: TGCAGTGCCTCGACAGTGGCGGGCACTGAAGCTTTCTTT
CDR3 protein: CSASTVAGTEAFF

clone size: many
V gene: TRBV10-3
D gene: TRBD1
J gene: TRBJ2-7
CDR3 DNA: TGTGCCATCAGCCGGGACAGGTCCTACGAGCAGTACTTC
CDR3 protein: CAISRDRSYEQYF

clone size: .
V gene: TRBV6-2/TRBV6-3
D gene: .
J gene: TRBJ2-1
CDR3 DNA: TGTGCCAGCAGTTACCGGCAGGACCCCTACAATGAGCAGTTCTTC
CDR3 protein: CASSYRQDPYNEQFF

clone size: .
V gene: TRBV12-3/TRBV12-4
D gene: .
J gene: TRBJ1-1
CDR3 DNA: TGTGCCAGCATCCTTTCCACAGGTTATGAAGCTTTCTTT
CDR3 protein: CASILSTGYEAFF

clone size: .
V gene: TRBV5-5
D gene: .
J gene: TRBJ2-3
CDR3 DNA: TGTGCCAGCAGCTCGGGGGTCCTCCCTAGCGCAGATACGCAGTATTTT
CDR3 protein: CASSSGVLPSADTQYF

clone size: many
V gene: TRBV5-1
D gene: TRBD2
J gene: TRBJ2-3
CDR3 DNA: TGCGCCAGCAGCTTGACTAGCGGGGGTGCAGATACGCAGTATTTT
CDR3 protein: CASSLTSGGADTQYF

clone size: medium-sized
V gene: TRBV28
D gene: TRBD1
J gene: TRBJ2-5
CDR3 DNA: TGTGCCAGCAGTGACACAGGGGGAGAGACCCAGTACTTC
CDR3 protein: CASSDTGGETQYF

clone size: .
V gene: TRBV6-1
D gene: .
J gene: TRBJ2-7
CDR3 DNA: TGTGCCAGCAGTGAACCCGGATCCGAGCAGTACTTC
CDR3 protein: CASSEPGSEQYF

clone size: few
V gene: TRBV3-1
D gene: .
J gene: TRBJ2-1
CDR3 DNA: TGTGCCAGCAGCCTTAGTCTGCACTGGAATGAGCAGTTCTTC
CDR3 protein: CASSLSLHWNEQFF

clone size: many
V gene: TRBV5-1
D gene: .
J gene: TRBJ1-1
CDR3 DNA: TGCGCCAGCAGCTTGGAGGGGAGGGATGATGAAGCTTTCTTT
CDR3 protein: CASSLEGRDDEAFF

clone size: many
V gene: TRBV15
D gene: TRBD2
J gene: TRBJ2-1
CDR3 DNA: TGTGCCACCAGCAGAGATCAAATGGGACTAGCGGGAGGGAGCTCCTACAATGAGCAGTTCTTC
CDR3 protein: CATSRDQMGLAGGSSYNEQFF

clone size: many
V gene: TRBV12-3/TRBV12-4
D gene: TRBD1
J gene: TRBJ2-2
CDR3 DNA: TGTGCCAGCGAACGGGACAGGGTGGCCGGGGAGCTGTTTTTT
CDR3 protein: CASERDRVAGELFF

clone size: many
V gene: TRBV20-1
D gene: .
J gene: TRBJ2-3
CDR3 DNA: TGCAGTGCCCAGGGGACCCTCGAATCTACGCAGTATTTT
CDR3 protein: CSAQGTLESTQYF

clone size: few
V gene: TRBV5-1
D gene: .
J gene: TRBJ1-1
CDR3 DNA: TGCGCCAGCAGCTTGGGAGGGGCTGGCACTGAAGCTTTCTTT
CDR3 protein: CASSLGGAGTEAFF

clone size: many
V gene: TRBV4-1
D gene: .
J gene: TRBJ2-6
CDR3 DNA: TGCGCCAGCAGCCAAGATCCTCTCCTAAACTCTGGGGCCAACGTCCTGACTTTC
CDR3 protein: CASSQDPLLNSGANVLTF

clone size: .
V gene: TRBV4-2
D gene: TRBD2
J gene: TRBJ2-3
CDR3 DNA: TGTGCCAGCAGCCAAGTCGGTACTAGCGGGAGTTCTACGGCAGATACGCAGTATTTT
CDR3 protein: CASSQVGTSGSSTADTQYF

clone size: few
V gene: TRBV29-1
D gene: .
J gene: TRBJ1-1
CDR3 DNA: TGCAGCGTTGCTCAGAAACATGGCACTGAAGCTTTCTTT
CDR3 protein: CSVAQKHGTEAFF

clone size: many
V gene: TRBV5-1
D gene: .
J gene: TRBJ2-1
CDR3 DNA: TGCGCCAGCAGCTTCGGGGATGAGCAGTTCTTC
CDR3 protein: CASSFGDEQFF

clone size: .
V gene: TRBV12-3/TRBV12-4
D gene: .
J gene: TRBJ2-1
CDR3 DNA: TGTGCCAGCAGCCGTGAGGTTTACAATGAGCAGTTCTTC
CDR3 protein: CASSREVYNEQFF

clone size: few
V gene: TRBV9
D gene: TRBD1
J gene: TRBJ2-1
CDR3 DNA: TGTGCCAGCAGCGTGAGGACAGGCGGCAATGAGCAGTTCTTC
CDR3 protein: CASSVRTGGNEQFF

clone size: few
V gene: TRBV4-3
D gene: .
J gene: TRBJ2-1
CDR3 DNA: TGCGCCAGCAGCCAAGATTTCTTTGGCCTACCGAGCTCCTACAATGAGCAGTTCTTC
CDR3 protein: CASSQDFFGLPSSYNEQFF

clone size: few
V gene: TRBV24-1
D gene: .
J gene: TRBJ2-3
CDR3 DNA: TGTGCCACCAGTGATTTGGTCAGGGCCGGGGATACGCAGTATTTT
CDR3 protein: CATSDLVRAGDTQYF

clone size: few
V gene: TRBV9
D gene: TRBD2
J gene: TRBJ2-1
CDR3 DNA: TGTGCCAGCAGCGGGACTATACTAGCGGTGGAGCAGTTCTTC
CDR3 protein: CASSGTILAVEQFF

clone size: few
V gene: TRBV10-3
D gene: .
J gene: TRBJ1-5
CDR3 DNA: TGTGCCATCAGTGATAGGCGGCAGGGCGAGAGTCAGCCCCAGCATTTT
CDR3 protein: CAISDRRQGESQPQHF

clone size: few
V gene: TRBV4-3
D gene: TRBD2
J gene: TRBJ2-7
CDR3 DNA: TGCGCCAGCAGCCGCAGACTCGGGACTAGCGGGACCTCCTACGAGCAGTACTTC
CDR3 protein: CASSRRLGTSGTSYEQYF

clone size: .
V gene: TRBV29-1
D gene: .
J gene: TRBJ1-1
CDR3 DNA: TGCAGCGTTCTCCCCAGGGCAGTGAACACTGAAGCTTTCTTT
CDR3 protein: CSVLPRAVNTEAFF

clone size: few
V gene: TRBV7-2
D gene: .
J gene: TRBJ2-5
CDR3 DNA: TGTGCCAGCAGCTTATGGTCAGAAGAGACCCAGTACTTC
CDR3 protein: CASSLWSEETQYF

clone size: .
V gene: TRBV12-3/TRBV12-4
D gene: .
J gene: TRBJ2-7
CDR3 DNA: TGTGCCAGCCGAGGGGTCCCCTACGAGCAGTACTTC
CDR3 protein: CASRGVPYEQYF

clone size: .
V gene: TRBV12-3/TRBV12-4
D gene: .
J gene: TRBJ2-5
CDR3 DNA: TGTGCCAGCAGTTTGCGAGAAAAACAAGAGACCCAGTACTTC
CDR3 protein: CASSLREKQETQYF

clone size: many
V gene: TRBV7-2
D gene: .
J gene: TRBJ1-1
CDR3 DNA: TGTGCCAGCAGCTTTTACGGCTTAAATGAAGCTTTCTTT
CDR3 protein: CASSFYGLNEAFF

clone size: .
V gene: TRBV5-1
D gene: TRBD2
J gene: TRBJ2-1
CDR3 DNA: TGCGCCAGCAGCTTAGAAGCGGGGGATGAGCAGTTCTTC
CDR3 protein: CASSLEAGDEQFF

clone size: .
V gene: TRBV6-5
D gene: .
J gene: TRBJ1-1
CDR3 DNA: TGTGCCAGCAGTTACGAGGTCGCTGTGAACACTGAAGCTTTCTTT
CDR3 protein: CASSYEVAVNTEAFF

clone size: few
V gene: TRBV5-1
D gene: TRBD2
J gene: TRBJ2-3
CDR3 DNA: TGCGCCAGCAGCCCAAGACTACTAGCGGGCGGAACAGATACGCAGTATTTT
CDR3 protein: CASSPRLLAGGTDTQYF

clone size: many
V gene: TRBV9
D gene: TRBD2
J gene: TRBJ2-7
CDR3 DNA: TGTGCCAGCAGCGTAGATGGGGGGGCCTACGAGCAGTACTTC
CDR3 protein: CASSVDGGAYEQYF

clone size: many
V gene: TRBV18
D gene: TRBD2
J gene: TRBJ2-3
CDR3 DNA: TGTGCCAGCTCACCGGCCCTAGCGGACACAGATACGCAGTATTTT
CDR3 protein: CASSPALADTDTQYF

clone size: .
V gene: TRBV9
D gene: .
J gene: TRBJ1-1
CDR3 DNA: TGTGCCAGCAGCGTGGAGGACAGATTAAGCACTGAAGCTTTCTTT
CDR3 protein: CASSVEDRLSTEAFF

clone size: .
V gene: TRBV4-3
D gene: TRBD2
J gene: TRBJ2-7
CDR3 DNA: TGCGCCAGCAGTCCTGGGACAGGGACTAGCGGGAGTTCCGAGCAGTACTTC
CDR3 protein: CASSPGTGTSGSSEQYF

clone size: few
V gene: TRBV6-2/TRBV6-3
D gene: .
J gene: TRBJ2-2
CDR3 DNA: TGTGCCAGCAGTCCCCTTCGGGGAGTAGCGCTAAACACCGGGGAGCTGTTTTTT
CDR3 protein: CASSPLRGVALNTGELFF

clone size: once
V gene: TRBV7-2
D gene: .
J gene: TRBJ2-7
CDR3 DNA: TGTCCCAGCAGTACTAGCTCCTCCTACGAGCAGTACTTC
CDR3 protein: CPSSTSSSYEQYF

clone size: few
V gene: TRBV2
D gene: TRBD2
J gene: TRBJ2-1
CDR3 DNA: TGTGCCAGCAGCCAACTAGCGGCAAAGCAGTTCTTC
CDR3 protein: CASSQLAAKQFF

clone size: many
V gene: TRBV28
D gene: TRBD1
J gene: TRBJ2-1
CDR3 DNA: TGTGCCAGCAGTACTCAGACAGGGGGCGCGACCAATGAGCAGTTCTTC
CDR3 protein: CASSTQTGGATNEQFF

clone size: few
V gene: TRBV7-9
D gene: .
J gene: TRBJ2-3
CDR3 DNA: TGTGCCAGGGGGACAGATACGCAGTATTTT
CDR3 protein: CARGTDTQYF

clone size: few
V gene: TRBV5-1
D gene: .
J gene: TRBJ2-2
CDR3 DNA: TGCGCCAGCAGCTTGTTGCAGGGAAAGAACACCGGGGAGCTGTTTTTT
CDR3 protein: CASSLLQGKNTGELFF

clone size: many
V gene: TRBV12-3/TRBV12-4
D gene: TRBD1
J gene: TRBJ2-3
CDR3 DNA: TGTGCCAGCACCTCGGGGGACAGGGGGGCGACAGATACGCAGTATTTT
CDR3 protein: CASTSGDRGATDTQYF

clone size: few
V gene: TRBV7-2
D gene: TRBD2
J gene: TRBJ2-1
CDR3 DNA: TGTGCCAGCAGCTTACACGCTAGCGGGGGCTACAATGAGCAGTTCTTC
CDR3 protein: CASSLHASGGYNEQFF

clone size: many
V gene: TRBV20-1
D gene: .
J gene: TRBJ2-1
CDR3 DNA: TGCAGTGCTTCCCCAATTCCGAGGAACAATGAGCAGTTCTTC
CDR3 protein: CSASPIPRNNEQFF

clone size: .
V gene: TRBV12-3/TRBV12-4
D gene: .
J gene: TRBJ2-7
CDR3 DNA: TGTGCCAGCAGGGTAAGCTCCTACGAGCAGTACTTC
CDR3 protein: CASRVSSYEQYF

clone size: .
V gene: TRBV12-3/TRBV12-4
D gene: TRBD2
J gene: TRBJ2-3
CDR3 DNA: TGTGCCAGCAGTCGGGAGGGCCTGGCAGATACGCAGTATTTT
CDR3 protein: CASSREGLADTQYF

clone size: .
V gene: TRBV24-1
D gene: TRBD2
J gene: TRBJ2-1
CDR3 DNA: TGTGCCACCAGTGACCTAAAGACTAGCGGGAGGGACTACAATGAGCAGTTCTTC
CDR3 protein: CATSDLKTSGRDYNEQFF